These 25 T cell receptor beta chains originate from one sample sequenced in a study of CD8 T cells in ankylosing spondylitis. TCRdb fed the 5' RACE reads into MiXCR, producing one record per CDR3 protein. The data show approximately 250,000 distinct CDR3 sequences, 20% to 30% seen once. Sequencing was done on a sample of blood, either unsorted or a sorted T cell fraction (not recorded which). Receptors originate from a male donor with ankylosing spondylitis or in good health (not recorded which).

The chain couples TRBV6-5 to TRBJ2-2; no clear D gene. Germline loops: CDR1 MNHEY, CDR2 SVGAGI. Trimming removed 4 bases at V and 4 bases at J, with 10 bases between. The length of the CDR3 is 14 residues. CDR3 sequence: CASSSRLGTGELFF. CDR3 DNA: TGTGCCAGCAGTTCCCGGTTGGGCACCGGGGAGCTGTTTTTT.

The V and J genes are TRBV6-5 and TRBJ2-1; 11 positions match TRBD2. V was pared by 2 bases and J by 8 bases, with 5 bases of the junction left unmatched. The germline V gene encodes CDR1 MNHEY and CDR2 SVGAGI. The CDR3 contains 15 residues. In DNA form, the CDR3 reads TGTGCCAGCAGTTACCCCCGTAGCGGGGGGGATGAGCAGTTCTTC. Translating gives CASSYPRSGGDEQFF.

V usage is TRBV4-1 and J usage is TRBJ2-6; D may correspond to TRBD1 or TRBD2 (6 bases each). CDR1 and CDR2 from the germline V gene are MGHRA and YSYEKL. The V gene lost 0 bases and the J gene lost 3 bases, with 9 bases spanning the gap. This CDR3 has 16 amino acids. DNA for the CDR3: TGCGCCAGCAGCCAAGAAGGGGGGAGTGGGGCCAACGTCCTGACTTTC. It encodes CASSQEGGSGANVLTF.

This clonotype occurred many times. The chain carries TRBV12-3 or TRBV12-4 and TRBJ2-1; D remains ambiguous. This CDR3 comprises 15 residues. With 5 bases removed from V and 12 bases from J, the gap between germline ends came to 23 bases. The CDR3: CASSPSPHDRERQFF. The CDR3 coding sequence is TGTGCCAGCAGTCCCTCCCCCCACGATAGAGAGAGGCAGTTCTTC.

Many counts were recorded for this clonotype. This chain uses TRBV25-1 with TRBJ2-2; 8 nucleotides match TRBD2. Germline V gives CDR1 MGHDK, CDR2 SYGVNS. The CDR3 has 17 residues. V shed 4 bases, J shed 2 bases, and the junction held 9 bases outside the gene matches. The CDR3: CASSAHGLAGNTGELFF. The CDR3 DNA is TGTGCCAGCAGTGCTCATGGACTAGCTGGTAACACCGGGGAGCTGTTTTTT.

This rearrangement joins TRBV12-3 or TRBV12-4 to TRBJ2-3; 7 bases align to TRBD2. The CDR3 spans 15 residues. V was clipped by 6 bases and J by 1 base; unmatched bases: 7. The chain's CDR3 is CASSPAGMGTDTQYF. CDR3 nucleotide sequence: TGTGCCAGCAGCCCAGCGGGGATGGGCACAGATACGCAGTATTTT.

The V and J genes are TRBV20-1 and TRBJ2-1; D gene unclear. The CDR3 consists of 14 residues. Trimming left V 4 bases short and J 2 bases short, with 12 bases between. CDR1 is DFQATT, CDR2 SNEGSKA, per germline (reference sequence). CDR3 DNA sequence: TGCAGTGCTAAGCCGGACGCCCCCTACAATGAGCAGTTCTTC. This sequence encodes CSAKPDAPYNEQFF.

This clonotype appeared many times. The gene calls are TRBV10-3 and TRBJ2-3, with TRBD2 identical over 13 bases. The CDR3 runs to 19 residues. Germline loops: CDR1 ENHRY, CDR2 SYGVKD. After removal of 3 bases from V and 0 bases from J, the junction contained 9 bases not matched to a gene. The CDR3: CAISESMGLAGPSTDTQYF. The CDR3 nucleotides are TGTGCCATCAGTGAAAGTATGGGACTAGCGGGGCCCAGCACAGATACGCAGTATTTT.

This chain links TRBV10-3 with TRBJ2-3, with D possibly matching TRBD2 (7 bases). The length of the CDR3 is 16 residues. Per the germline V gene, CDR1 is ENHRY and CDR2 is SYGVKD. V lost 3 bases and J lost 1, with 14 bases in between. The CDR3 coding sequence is TGTGCCATCAGTGATAGAAGGGAGGGGGGCACAGATACGCAGTATTTT. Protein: CAISDRREGGTDTQYF.

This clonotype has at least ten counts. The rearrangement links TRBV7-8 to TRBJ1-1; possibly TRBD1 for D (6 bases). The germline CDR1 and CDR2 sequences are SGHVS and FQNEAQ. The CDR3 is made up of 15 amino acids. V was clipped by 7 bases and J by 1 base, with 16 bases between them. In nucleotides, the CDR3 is TGTGCCAGCACCCGGATACAGGGAAGGAACACTGAAGCTTTCTTT. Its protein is CASTRIQGRNTEAFF.

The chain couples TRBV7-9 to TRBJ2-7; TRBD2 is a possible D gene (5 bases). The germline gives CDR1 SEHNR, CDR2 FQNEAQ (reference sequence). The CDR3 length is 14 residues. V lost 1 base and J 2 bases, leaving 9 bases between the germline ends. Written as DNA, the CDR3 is TGTGCCAGCAGCTTAGGAGGGATAACCTACGAGCAGTACTTC. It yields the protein CASSLGGITYEQYF.

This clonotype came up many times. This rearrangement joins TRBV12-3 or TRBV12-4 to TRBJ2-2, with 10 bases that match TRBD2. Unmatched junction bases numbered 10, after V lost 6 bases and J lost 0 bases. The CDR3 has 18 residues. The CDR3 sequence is CASRPTSGWEPNTGELFF. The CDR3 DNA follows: TGTGCCAGCAGGCCGACTAGCGGGTGGGAACCGAACACCGGGGAGCTGTTTTTT.

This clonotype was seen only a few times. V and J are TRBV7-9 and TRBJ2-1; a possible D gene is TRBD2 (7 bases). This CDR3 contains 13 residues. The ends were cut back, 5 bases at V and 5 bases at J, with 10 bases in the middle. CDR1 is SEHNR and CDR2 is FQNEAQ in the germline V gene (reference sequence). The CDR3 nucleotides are TGTGCCAGCAGCCGGGGGGCCCACAATGAGCAGTTCTTC. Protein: CASSRGAHNEQFF.

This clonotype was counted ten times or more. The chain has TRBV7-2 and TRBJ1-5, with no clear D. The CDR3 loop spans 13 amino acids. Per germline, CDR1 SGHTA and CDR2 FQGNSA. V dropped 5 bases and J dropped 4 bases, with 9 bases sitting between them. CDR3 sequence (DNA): TGTGCCAGCAGCCCAAGCCCGAATCAGCCCCAGCATTTT. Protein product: CASSPSPNQPQHF. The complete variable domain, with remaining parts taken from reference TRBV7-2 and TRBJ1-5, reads GAGVSQSPSNKVTEKGKDVELRCDPISGHTALYWYRQSLGQGLEFLIYFQGNSAPDKSGLPSDRFSAERTGGSVSTLTIQRTQQEDSAVYLCASSPSPNQPQHFGDGTRLSIL.

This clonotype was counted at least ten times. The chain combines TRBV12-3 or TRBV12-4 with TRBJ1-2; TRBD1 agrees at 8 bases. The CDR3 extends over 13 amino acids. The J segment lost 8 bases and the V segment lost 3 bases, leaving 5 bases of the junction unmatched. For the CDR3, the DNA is TGTGCCAGCAGTTTGGCACGGGACAGGGGCTACACCTTC. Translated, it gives CASSLARDRGYTF.

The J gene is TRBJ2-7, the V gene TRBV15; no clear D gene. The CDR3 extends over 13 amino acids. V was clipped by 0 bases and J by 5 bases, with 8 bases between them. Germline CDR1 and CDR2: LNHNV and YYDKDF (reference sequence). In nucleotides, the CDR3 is TGTGCCACCAGCAGAGATGTGGGAAACGAGCAGTACTTC. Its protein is CATSRDVGNEQYF.

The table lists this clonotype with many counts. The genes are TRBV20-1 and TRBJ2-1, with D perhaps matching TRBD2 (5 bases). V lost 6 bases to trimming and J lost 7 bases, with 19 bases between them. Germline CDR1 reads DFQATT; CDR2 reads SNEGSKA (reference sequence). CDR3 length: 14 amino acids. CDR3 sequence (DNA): TGCAGTGCCCACTCACTAGTAGTTTGGAATGAGCAGTTCTTC. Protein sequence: CSAHSLVVWNEQFF.

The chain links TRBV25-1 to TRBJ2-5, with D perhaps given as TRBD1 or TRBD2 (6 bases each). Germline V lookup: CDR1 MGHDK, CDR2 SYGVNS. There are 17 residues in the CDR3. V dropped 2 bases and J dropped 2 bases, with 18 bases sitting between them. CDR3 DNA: TGTGCCAGCAGTGAACTGGGGGGCGGCCGGGCGCAAGAGACCCAGTACTTC. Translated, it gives CASSELGGGRAQETQYF. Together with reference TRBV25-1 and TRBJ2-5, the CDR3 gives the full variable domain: EADIYQTPRYLVIGTGKKITLECSQTMGHDKMYWYQQDPGMELHLIHYSYGVNSTEKGDLSSESTVSRIRTEHFPLTLESARPSHTSQYLCASSELGGGRAQETQYFGPGTRLLVL.

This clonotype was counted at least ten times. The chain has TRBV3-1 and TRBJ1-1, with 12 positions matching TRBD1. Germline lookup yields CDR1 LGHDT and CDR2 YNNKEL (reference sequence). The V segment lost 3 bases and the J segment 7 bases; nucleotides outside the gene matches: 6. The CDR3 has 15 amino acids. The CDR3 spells CASSHWDRGQGEAFF. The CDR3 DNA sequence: TGTGCCAGCAGCCATTGGGACAGGGGGCAAGGTGAAGCTTTCTTT. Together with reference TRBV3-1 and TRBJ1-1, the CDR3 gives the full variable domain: DTAVSQTPKYLVTQMGNDKSIKCEQNLGHDTMYWYKQDSKKFLKIMFSYNNKELIINETVPNRFSPKSPDKAHLNLHINSLELGDSAVYFCASSHWDRGQGEAFFGQGTRLTVV.

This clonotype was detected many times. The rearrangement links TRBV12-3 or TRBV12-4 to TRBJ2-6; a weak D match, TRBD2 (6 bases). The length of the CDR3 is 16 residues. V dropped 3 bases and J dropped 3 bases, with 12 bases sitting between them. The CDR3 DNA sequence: TGTGCCAGCAGTTTTGCTGGGGGAGGTGGGGCCAACGTCCTGACTTTC. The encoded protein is CASSFAGGGGANVLTF.

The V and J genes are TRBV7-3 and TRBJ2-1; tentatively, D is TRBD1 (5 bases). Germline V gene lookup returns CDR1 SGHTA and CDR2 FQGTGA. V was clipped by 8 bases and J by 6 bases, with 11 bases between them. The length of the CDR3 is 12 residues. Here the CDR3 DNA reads TGTGCCAGCGGGAAGGGGCTCAATGAGCAGTTCTTC. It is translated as CASGKGLNEQFF.

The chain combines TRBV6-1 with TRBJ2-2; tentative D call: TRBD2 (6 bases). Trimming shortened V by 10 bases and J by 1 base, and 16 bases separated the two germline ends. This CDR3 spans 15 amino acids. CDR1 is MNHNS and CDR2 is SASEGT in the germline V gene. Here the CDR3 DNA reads TGTGCCACCTCAGTTCGGCGGGGGAACACCGGGGAGCTGTTTTTT. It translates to CATSVRRGNTGELFF.

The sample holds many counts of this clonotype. CDR3 protein: CASSSTGVGTGELFF. Written as DNA, the CDR3 is TGTGCCAGCAGCTCCACAGGGGTGGGCACCGGGGAGCTGTTTTTT. The chain joins TRBV7-2 to TRBJ2-2; 7 nucleotides agree with TRBD1. The trim removed 4 bases at V and 4 bases at J, leaving 6 bases unmatched. Germline CDR1 SGHTA, CDR2 FQGNSA. The CDR3 length is 15 residues.

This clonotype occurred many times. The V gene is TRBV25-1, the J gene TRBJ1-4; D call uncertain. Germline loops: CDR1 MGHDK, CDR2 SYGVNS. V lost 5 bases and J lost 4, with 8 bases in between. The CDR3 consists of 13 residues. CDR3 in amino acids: CASSWEINEKLFF. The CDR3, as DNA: TGTGCCAGCAGTTGGGAAATTAATGAAAAACTGTTTTTT.

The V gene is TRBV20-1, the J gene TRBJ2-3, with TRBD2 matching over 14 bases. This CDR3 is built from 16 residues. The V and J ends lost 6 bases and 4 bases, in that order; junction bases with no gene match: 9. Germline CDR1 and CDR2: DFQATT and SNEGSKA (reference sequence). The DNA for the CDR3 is TGCAGTGCCGGCGGTGGACTAGCGGGGGGCTCAGATACGCAGTATTTT. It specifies CSAGGGLAGGSDTQYF.